This T cell receptor beta chain stems from a study of blood T cell repertoires in COVID-19. Overall study: The cDNA or gDNA used as material had been derived from T cells, B-cell-depleted T cells, or PBMCs.

Authors' processing steps: Amplifying reference gene primers gave estimates of nucleated cell counts. Sequenced by immunoSEQ multiplex PCR; TCRdb stores in-frame clones only, minus some. The DNA gave D and trimming, while V, J and clone size come from that table. Counted here are some 120,000 clones, more than 75% occurring once; the ten biggest clones make up 7.6%. CDR3 size: 13 residues. With 3 bases removed from V and 4 bases from J, the gap between germline ends came to 10 bases. CDR1 and CDR2 (germline): MNHEY, SMNVEV (reference sequence). The chain couples TRBV27 to TRBJ2-7, with a tentative D call TRBD2 (5 bases). Sequenced sample: peripheral blood. The sequence was obtained from a man in his forties or fifties with acute or convalescent COVID-19. This chain's CDR3 is CASSFGVYYEQYF. CDR3 in DNA: TGTGCCAGCAGTTTCGGGGTTTATTACGAGCAGTACTTC.